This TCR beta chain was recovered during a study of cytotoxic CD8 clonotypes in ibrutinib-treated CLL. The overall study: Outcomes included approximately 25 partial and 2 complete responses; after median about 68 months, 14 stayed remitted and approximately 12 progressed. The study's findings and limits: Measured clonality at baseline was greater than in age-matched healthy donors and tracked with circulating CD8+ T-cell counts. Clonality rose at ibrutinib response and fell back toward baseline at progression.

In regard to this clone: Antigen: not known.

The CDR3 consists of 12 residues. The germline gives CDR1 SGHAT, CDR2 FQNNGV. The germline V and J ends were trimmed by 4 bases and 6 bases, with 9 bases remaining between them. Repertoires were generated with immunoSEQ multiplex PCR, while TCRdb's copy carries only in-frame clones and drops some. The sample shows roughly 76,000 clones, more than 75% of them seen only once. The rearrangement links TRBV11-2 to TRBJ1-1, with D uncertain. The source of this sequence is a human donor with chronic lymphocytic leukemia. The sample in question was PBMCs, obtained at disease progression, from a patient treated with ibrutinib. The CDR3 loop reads CASSSMDAEAFF. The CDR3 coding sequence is TGTGCCAGCAGCTCGATGGACGCTGAAGCTTTCTTT.